The rows below give T cell receptor beta chains drawn from one sample of a study of human versus mouse CDR3 diversity and MHC coevolution. Generated by immunoSEQ multiplex PCR, the TCRdb table keeps only in-frame clones and is missing some. Of approximately 81,000 clones in the sample, just under 95% were seen once. The sample consisted of naive CD4+ T cells from blood. The receptor set was obtained from a person aged 30-69 years in good health. Both conserved end residues are part of each CDR3. The D gene is left open where the match is weak.

j_gene,v_gene,d_gene,CDR3nt,CDR3aa
TRBJ2-7,TRBV28,TRBD2,TGTGCCACCGGACTAGCGGGAACCTACGAGCAGTACTTC,CATGLAGTYEQYF
TRBJ2-2,TRBV18,TRBD1,TGTGCCAGCTCACCACAGCGTGCCCTAAGGATCGGACAGGGTACCGGGGAGCTGTTTTTT,CASSPQRALRIGQGTGELFF
TRBJ1-4,TRBV7-9,-,TGTGCCAGCAGCTTACGGCGGACTAATGAAAAACTGTTTTTT,CASSLRRTNEKLFF
TRBJ1-5,TRBV27,-,TGTGCCAGCAGTTCTAACCCATATCAGCCCCAGCATTTT,CASSSNPYQPQHF
TRBJ1-5,TRBV7-2,-,TGTGCCAGCAGCTTAGCGGGGGGGCGGAATCAGCCCCAGCATTTT,CASSLAGGRNQPQHF
TRBJ1-1,TRBV18,-,TGTGCCAGCTCCTCAAGGTCAGGCAACACTGAAGCTTTCTTT,CASSSRSGNTEAFF
TRBJ1-1,TRBV28,-,TGTGCCAGCAGCCGAACGGGGAACGGAAACACTGAAGCTTTCTTT,CASSRTGNGNTEAFF
TRBJ2-1,TRBV9,TRBD2,TGTGCCAGCAGCTCGTCCAGCGGGAGCTCCTACAATGAGCAGTTCTTC,CASSSSSGSSYNEQFF
TRBJ1-1,TRBV5-4,TRBD1,TGTGCCAGCAGCTTTCTGGGACAGACTAACACTGAAGCTTTCTTT,CASSFLGQTNTEAFF
TRBJ2-5,TRBV5-1,TRBD2,TGCGCCAGCAGCTACCGGACTGAGATATACGGACTAGCGGGGGATCAGTACTTC,CASSYRTEIYGLAGDQYF
TRBJ2-1,TRBV5-1,TRBD2,TGCGCCAGCAGCTCCGGGACTAGCGGGAGTAACGAGCAGTTCTTC,CASSSGTSGSNEQFF
TRBJ2-1,TRBV7-3,TRBD1,TGTGCCAGCAGCTCTTCCCCGGGACAGGGGGGCAATGAGCAGTTCTTC,CASSSSPGQGGNEQFF
TRBJ1-2,TRBV7-2,-,TGTGCCAGCCGACCCGGCGCAACTACATCCCCTAACTATGGCTACACCTTC,CASRPGATTSPNYGYTF